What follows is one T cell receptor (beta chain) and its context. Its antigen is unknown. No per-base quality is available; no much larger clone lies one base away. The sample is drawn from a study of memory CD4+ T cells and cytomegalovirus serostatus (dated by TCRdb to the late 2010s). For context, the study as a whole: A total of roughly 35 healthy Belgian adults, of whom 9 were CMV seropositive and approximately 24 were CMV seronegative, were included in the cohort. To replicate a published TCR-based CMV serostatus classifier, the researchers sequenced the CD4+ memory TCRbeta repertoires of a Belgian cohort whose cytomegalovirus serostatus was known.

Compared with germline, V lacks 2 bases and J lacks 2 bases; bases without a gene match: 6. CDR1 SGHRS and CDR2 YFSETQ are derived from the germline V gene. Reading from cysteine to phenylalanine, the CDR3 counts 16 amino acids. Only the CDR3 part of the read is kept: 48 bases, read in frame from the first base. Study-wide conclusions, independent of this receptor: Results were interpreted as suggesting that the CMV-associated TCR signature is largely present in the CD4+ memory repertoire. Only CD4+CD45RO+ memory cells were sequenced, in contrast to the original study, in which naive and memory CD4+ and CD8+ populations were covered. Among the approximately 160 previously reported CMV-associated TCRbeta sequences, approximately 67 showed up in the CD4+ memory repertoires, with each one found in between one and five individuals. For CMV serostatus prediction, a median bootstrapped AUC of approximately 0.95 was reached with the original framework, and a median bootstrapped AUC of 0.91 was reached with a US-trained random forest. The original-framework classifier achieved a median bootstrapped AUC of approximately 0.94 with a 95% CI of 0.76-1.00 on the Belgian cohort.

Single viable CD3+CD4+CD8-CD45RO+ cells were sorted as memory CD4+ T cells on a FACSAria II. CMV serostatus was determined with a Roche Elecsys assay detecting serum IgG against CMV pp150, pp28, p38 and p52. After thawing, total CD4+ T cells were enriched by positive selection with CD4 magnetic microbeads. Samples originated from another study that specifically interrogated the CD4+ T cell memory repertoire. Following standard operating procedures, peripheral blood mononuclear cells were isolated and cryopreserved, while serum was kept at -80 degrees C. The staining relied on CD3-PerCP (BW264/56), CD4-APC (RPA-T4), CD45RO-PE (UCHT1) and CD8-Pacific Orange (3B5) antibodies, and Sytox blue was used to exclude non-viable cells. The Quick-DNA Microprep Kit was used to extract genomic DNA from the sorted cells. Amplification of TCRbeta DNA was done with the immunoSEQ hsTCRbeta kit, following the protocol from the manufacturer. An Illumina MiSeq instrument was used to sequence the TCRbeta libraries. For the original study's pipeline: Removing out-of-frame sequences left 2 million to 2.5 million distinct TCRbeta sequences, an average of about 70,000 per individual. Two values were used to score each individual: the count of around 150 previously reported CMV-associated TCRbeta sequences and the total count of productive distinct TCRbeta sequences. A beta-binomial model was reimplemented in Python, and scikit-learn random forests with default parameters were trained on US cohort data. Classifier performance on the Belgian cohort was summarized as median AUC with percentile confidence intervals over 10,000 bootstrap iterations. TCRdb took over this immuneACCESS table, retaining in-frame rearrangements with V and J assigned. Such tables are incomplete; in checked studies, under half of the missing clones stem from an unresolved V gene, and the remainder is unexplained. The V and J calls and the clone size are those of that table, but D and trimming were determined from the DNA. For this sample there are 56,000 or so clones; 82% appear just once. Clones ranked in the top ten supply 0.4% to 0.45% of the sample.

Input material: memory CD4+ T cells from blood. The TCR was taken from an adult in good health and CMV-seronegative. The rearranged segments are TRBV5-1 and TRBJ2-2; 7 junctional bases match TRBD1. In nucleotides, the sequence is TGCGCCAGCAGCTTCGGGGACAGAAAAAACACCGGGGAGCTGTTTTTT. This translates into CASSFGDRKNTGELFF. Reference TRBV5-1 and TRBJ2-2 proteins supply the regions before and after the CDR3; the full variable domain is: KAGVTQTPRYLIKTRGQQVTLSCSPISGHRSVSWYQQTPGQGLQFLFEYFSETQRNKGNFPGRFSGRQFSNSRSEMNVSTLELGDSALYLCASSFGDRKNTGELFFGEGSRLTVL.